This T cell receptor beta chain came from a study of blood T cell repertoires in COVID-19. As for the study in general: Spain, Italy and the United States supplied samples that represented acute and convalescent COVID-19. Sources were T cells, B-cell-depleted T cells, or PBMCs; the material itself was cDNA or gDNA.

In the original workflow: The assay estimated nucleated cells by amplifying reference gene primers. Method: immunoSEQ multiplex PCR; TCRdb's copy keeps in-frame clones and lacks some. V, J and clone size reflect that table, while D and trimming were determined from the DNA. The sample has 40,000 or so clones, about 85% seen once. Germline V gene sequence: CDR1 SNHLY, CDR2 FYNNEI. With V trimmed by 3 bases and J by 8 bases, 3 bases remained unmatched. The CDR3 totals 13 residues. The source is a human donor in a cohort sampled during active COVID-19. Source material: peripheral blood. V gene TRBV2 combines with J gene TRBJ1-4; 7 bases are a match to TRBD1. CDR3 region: CASSETGKEKLFF. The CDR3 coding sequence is TGTGCCAGCAGTGAGACAGGGAAAGAAAAACTGTTTTTT.